This passage covers 25 T cell receptor beta chains from one sample sequenced in a study of CD8 T cells in Susac syndrome. The RNA, about 0.5 to 1 ug, was put through reverse transcription using random hexamers. TCRdb reanalysed the immunoSEQ multiplex PCR reads using MiXCR and keeps one entry per CDR3 protein. The data hold fewer than 350,000 distinct CDR3 sequences, with roughly 85% observed a single time. The sequencing sample was made of CD8+ T cells from PBMCs. These receptor sequences come from a human donor with multiple sclerosis.

This chain connects TRBV12-3 or TRBV12-4 to TRBJ1-5; D gene uncertain. The CDR3 consists of 15 residues. The V gene lost 3 bases and the J gene lost 3 bases, with 12 bases spanning the gap. The CDR3 DNA sequence: TGTGCCAGCAGTTTGGCGGTGAGTTACAATCAGCCCCAGCATTTT. It specifies CASSLAVSYNQPQHF.

As DNA, the CDR3 is TGTGCCATCAGCGGGACAGGGACATACAATGAGCAGTTCTTC. It is translated as CAISGTGTYNEQFF. The chain links TRBV10-3 to TRBJ2-1; 9 bases match TRBD1. CDR1 ENHRY and CDR2 SYGVKD come from the germline V gene. J was trimmed by 4 bases and V by 6 bases; bases with no gene match: 4. This CDR3 is built from 14 residues.

The chain is built from TRBV23-1 and TRBJ1-5, with 7 bases that match TRBD1. TRBV23-1 is classed as an ORF, of uncertain function. The CDR3 length is 15 residues. The ends lost 2 bases at V and 6 bases at J; junction bases unmatched: 7. CDR3 DNA: TGCGCCAGCAGTCAACTGACAGGGCAGGCTCAGCCCCAGCATTTT. This translates into CASSQLTGQAQPQHF.

The genes are TRBV6-2 or TRBV6-3 and TRBJ1-5, with D maybe TRBD1 (6 bases). Trimming cost V 5 bases and J 5 bases, with 13 bases left between them. Germline V gene lookup returns CDR1 MNHEY and CDR2 SVGEGT. This CDR3 comprises 14 residues. CDR3 DNA: TGTGCCAGCAGTCACAGGGTTGGTGATCAGCCCCAGCATTTT. As protein: CASSHRVGDQPQHF.

The chain carries TRBV27 and TRBJ2-2; D perhaps matches TRBD2 (6 bases). Germline V CDR1 and CDR2: MNHEY, SMNVEV (reference sequence). The CDR3 spans 14 residues. V was shortened by 5 bases and J by 4 bases, with 11 bases between the two germline ends. The CDR3 region has the DNA TGTGCCAGCAGTACTGGGACTCCCACCGGGGAGCTGTTTTTT. It is translated as CASSTGTPTGELFF.

V is TRBV7-8 and J is TRBJ2-5, with no clear D. The CDR3 runs 12 residues. Trimming left V 4 bases short and J 5 bases short, with 8 bases between. Germline V gene data show CDR1 as SGHVS and CDR2 as FQNEAQ. CDR3 in DNA: TGTGCCAGCAGCTCCCGCCCGGAGACCCAGTACTTC. It specifies CASSSRPETQYF.

The genes are TRBV20-1 and TRBJ2-7; 14 nucleotides match TRBD2. The junction had 13 bases not matched to a gene; V was cut back by 5 bases and J by 4 bases. The CDR3 contains 17 residues. Germline CDR1 DFQATT, CDR2 SNEGSKA (reference sequence). CDR3 in DNA: TGCAGTGCTCGCCCCGGGACTAGCGGGAGTTGGTGGTACGAGCAGTACTTC. Protein product: CSARPGTSGSWWYEQYF.

The rearrangement joins TRBV19 to TRBJ2-2, with a weak D call TRBD2 (6 bases). Trimming pared 7 bases from V and 6 bases from J, leaving 15 bases between. From germline, CDR1 is LNHDA and CDR2 SQIVND (reference sequence). The CDR3 covers 14 residues. The CDR3 DNA reads as TGTGCCAGTACGGTGGGGGGAGTGCCCGGGGAGCTGTTTTTT. As protein: CASTVGGVPGELFF.

This rearrangement joins TRBV14 to TRBJ2-2; D call uncertain. The CDR3 is 13 residues long. Germline CDR1 and CDR2: SGHDN and FVKESK. V was trimmed by 1 base and J by 3 bases, leaving 3 bases between them. The CDR3 nucleotides read TGTGCCAGCAGCCAAGTCCACACCGGGGAGCTGTTTTTT. Its translation is CASSQVHTGELFF.

The chain has TRBV30 and TRBJ1-4; tentative D call: TRBD1 (5 bases). The germline V gene has CDR1 GTSNPN and CDR2 SVGIG (reference sequence). Trimming left V 5 bases short and J 8 bases short, with 18 bases between. The CDR3 spans 14 residues. CDR3 DNA sequence: TGTGCCTGGGGGACCGACGGGGGGTTGGAAAAACTGTTTTTT. This sequence encodes CAWGTDGGLEKLFF. Looking up the rest from reference TRBV30 and TRBJ1-4 gives the full variable domain: SQTIHQWPATLVQPVGSPLSLECTVEGTSNPNLYWYRQAAGRGLQLLFYSVGIGQISSEVPQNLSASRPQDRQFILSSKKLLLSDSGFYLCAWGTDGGLEKLFFGSGTQLSVL.

The CDR3 protein is CASSAGGSGTQYF. CDR3 DNA: TGTGCCAGCAGTGCAGGGGGATCGGGGACCCAGTACTTC. J is TRBJ2-5 and V is TRBV25-1; TRBD1 aligns across 7 bases. This CDR3 comprises 13 residues. The ends lost 4 bases at V and 7 bases at J; junction bases unmatched: 6. Germline CDR1 is MGHDK and CDR2 is SYGVNS.

This clonotype has just one count. The chain joins TRBV7-9 to TRBJ1-2; 7 nucleotides agree with TRBD1. Germline V gene lookup returns CDR1 SEHNR and CDR2 FQNEAQ (reference sequence). This CDR3 is built from 15 residues. Germline trimming cut 4 bases from V and 4 bases from J; bases unmatched to any gene: 9. The CDR3 protein is CASSSGQPVLYGYTF. The CDR3 nucleotides read TGTGCCAGCAGCTCGGGACAGCCGGTCCTCTATGGCTACACCTTC.

The rearrangement joins TRBV30 to TRBJ2-7, with 8 nucleotides matching TRBD1. The length of the CDR3 is 15 residues. V dropped 4 bases and J dropped 3; count of bases not matched to a gene: 11. Germline V gives CDR1 GTSNPN, CDR2 SVGIG (reference sequence). Here the CDR3 reads CAWTSRGLVDYEQYF. The CDR3 coding sequence is TGTGCCTGGACCAGCAGGGGGCTGGTGGACTACGAGCAGTACTTC.

V gene TRBV28 combines with J gene TRBJ1-1; tentatively, D is TRBD1 (6 bases). Per germline, CDR1 MDHEN and CDR2 SYDVKM. V shed 3 bases and J shed 4 bases, with 12 bases lying between them. The CDR3 length is 14 residues. In nucleotides, the CDR3 is TGTGCCAGCAGTTTCGCCCCCAGGGGCACTGAAGCTTTCTTT. As protein: CASSFAPRGTEAFF.

The chain joins TRBV5-4 to TRBJ2-1, with a tentative D call TRBD1 (5 bases). The V gene lost 2 bases and the J gene lost 8 bases, with 8 bases spanning the gap. This CDR3 comprises 12 residues. Germline loops: CDR1 SGHNT, CDR2 YYREEE (reference sequence). The CDR3 bases are TGTGCCAGCAGCTTCTGGGGCTATGAGCAGTTCTTC. Translated: CASSFWGYEQFF.

The CDR3 DNA follows: TGTGCCATCAGTGCGGGCAGCGGGCCGGCCTACAATGAGCAGTTCTTC. Protein product: CAISAGSGPAYNEQFF. The V call is TRBV10-3, the J call TRBJ2-1; the D gene is possibly TRBD2 (6 bases). Trimming shortened V by 4 bases and J by 2 bases, and 15 bases separated the two germline ends. CDR3 size: 16 residues. The germline V gene encodes CDR1 ENHRY and CDR2 SYGVKD.

This chain uses TRBV11-2 with TRBJ2-5; D is uncertain. This CDR3 has 15 amino acids. Trimming removed 2 bases at V and 7 bases at J, with 17 bases between. Germline CDR1 and CDR2: SGHAT and FQNNGV. In DNA, the CDR3 is TGTGCCAGCAGCTTAACAGCATTGGGAATCGGGACCCAGTACTTC. As protein: CASSLTALGIGTQYF.

Note on this clonotype: Mismatch with germline at one junction end may stem from a read error. This CDR3 is CASSLVGEGYNEQFF. The CDR3 nucleotides are TGTGCAAGTAGTCTCGTGGGGGAGGGTTACAATGAGCAGTTCTTC. The V gene is TRBV19, the J gene TRBJ2-1; 7 bases are shared with TRBD2. Germline V gene sequence: CDR1 LNHDA, CDR2 SQIVND (reference sequence). This CDR3 has 15 amino acids.

The chain recombines TRBV24-1 with TRBJ2-7, with 16 bases that match TRBD2. J gave up 5 bases and V 4 bases, and 7 bases lay outside the gene matches. The CDR3 extends over 17 amino acids. The V gene's germline CDR1 is KGHDR and CDR2 SFDVKD. CDR3 loop: CATSDSPGLAGGNEQYF. The CDR3 bases are TGTGCCACCAGTGACTCCCCGGGACTAGCGGGAGGGAACGAGCAGTACTTC.

The chain recombines TRBV9 with TRBJ1-1; D unclear. Germline assignment: CDR1 SGDLS and CDR2 YYNGEE. With 0 bases removed from V and 4 bases from J, the gap between germline ends came to 4 bases. This CDR3 has 12 amino acids. The CDR3 nucleotides are TGTGCCAGCAGCGTAGTCGGCACTGAAGCTTTCTTT. Translating it yields CASSVVGTEAFF.

V and J are TRBV20-1 and TRBJ2-7; 8 bases line up with TRBD1. CDR3 size: 14 residues. V lost 0 bases to trimming and J lost 3 bases; unmatched junction nucleotides: 4. CDR1 and CDR2 from the germline V gene are DFQATT and SNEGSKA (reference sequence). CDR3 loop: CSARDSGQDYEQYF. In DNA, the CDR3 is TGCAGTGCTAGAGATTCGGGACAGGACTACGAGCAGTACTTC.

This clonotype was picked up one time. The chain links TRBV6-2 or TRBV6-3 to TRBJ2-7; 14 bases are a match to TRBD2. Germline values: CDR1 MNHEY, CDR2 SVGEGT. The CDR3 is made up of 14 amino acids. Trimming took 8 bases from V and 5 from J; bases not matched to a gene: 5. CDR3 in amino acids: CASGTSGSRNEQYF. Here the CDR3 DNA reads TGTGCCAGCGGGACTAGCGGGAGTAGGAACGAGCAGTACTTC.

This clonotype was counted between two and nine times. J is TRBJ1-5 and V is TRBV6-1; D unresolved. V lost 7 bases and J lost 8, with 15 bases in between. The germline CDR1 and CDR2 sequences are MNHNS and SASEGT. CDR3 length: 13 amino acids. The CDR3 loop is CASTSGPPKPQHF. DNA of the CDR3: TGTGCCAGCACCTCCGGGCCACCGAAGCCCCAGCATTTT.

The rearrangement links TRBV10-3 to TRBJ1-5; no clear D gene. This CDR3 has 13 amino acids. Germline V CDR1 and CDR2: ENHRY, SYGVKD. V dropped 6 bases and J dropped 5 bases, with 11 bases sitting between them. The chain's CDR3 is CAISPGEYQPQHF. The CDR3, as DNA: TGTGCCATCAGCCCGGGCGAATATCAGCCCCAGCATTTT.

The chain recombines TRBV6-5 with TRBJ2-7, with D tentatively TRBD1 (6 bases). Trimming cost V 1 base and J 6 bases, with 16 bases left between them. CDR3 length: 15 residues. Germline V CDR1 and CDR2: MNHEY, SVGAGI. CDR3 nucleotides: TGTGCCAGCAGTTACTTGATGCAGGGGCGGTCCGAGCAGTACTTC. Its protein is CASSYLMQGRSEQYF.